The 5 T cell receptor beta chains in this list originate from one sample, sequenced in a study of CD8 T cells in ankylosing spondylitis. Findings and caveats of the study: Among TCR beta sequences, a motif of 7 to 9 highly homologous variants appeared characteristic of ankylosing spondylitis blood.

Antigen specificity for these receptors is unknown. TCRdb passed the 5' RACE reads through MiXCR, listing each CDR3 protein once. There are over 600,000 distinct CDR3 sequences in the sample; around 20% occur only once, and 15% to 20% lies in the top ten. Material for sequencing was blood, either unsorted or a sorted T cell fraction (not recorded which). These receptors all stem from a male donor with ankylosing spondylitis.

This sequence joins TRBV12-3 or TRBV12-4 and TRBJ1-2, with TRBD1 matching 8 bases. CDR3 length: 14 residues. V was pared by 6 bases and J by 8 bases, with 11 bases of the junction left unmatched. CDR3 sequence (DNA): TGTGCCAGCAGGAAACAGGGGGTTATTCAGGGCTACACCTTC. It encodes CASRKQGVIQGYTF.

This clonotype showed up just a few times. This sequence joins TRBV12-3 or TRBV12-4 and TRBJ1-5; D is uncertain. V gave up 4 bases and J gave up 3 bases, with 10 bases separating them. The CDR3 is 14 residues long. CDR3 in amino acids: CASSWRAINQPQHF. CDR3 DNA sequence: TGTGCCAGCAGTTGGCGGGCTATCAATCAGCCCCAGCATTTT.

The chain uses TRBV6-6 and TRBJ2-7; 8 bases fit TRBD1. J lost 7 bases, V lost 5 bases, and 7 bases had no gene match. This CDR3 has 13 amino acids. In germline, CDR1 is MNHNY, CDR2 SVGAGI (reference sequence). CDR3 DNA sequence: TGTGCCAGCAGTGCCGACAGGGGCAGGGAGCAGTACTTC. It encodes CASSADRGREQYF.

The chain joins TRBV5-1 to TRBJ2-5; TRBD2 aligns across 12 bases. With 0 bases clipped from V and 5 bases from J, the junction kept 5 bases outside the gene matches. Germline V lookup: CDR1 SGHRS, CDR2 YFSETQ. The length of the CDR3 is 16 residues. Here the CDR3 reads CASSLALAGGHETQYF. The CDR3 DNA is TGCGCCAGCAGCTTGGCGCTAGCGGGGGGGCACGAGACCCAGTACTTC.

The chain has TRBV7-6 and TRBJ2-1, with 7 positions matching TRBD2. The germline gives CDR1 SGHVS, CDR2 FNYEAQ. Germline trimming cut 1 base from V and 7 bases from J; bases unmatched to any gene: 10. The CDR3 consists of 16 residues. CDR3 amino acids: CASSLGASGFSNEQFF. CDR3 sequence (DNA): TGTGCCAGCAGCTTAGGAGCTAGCGGCTTTTCGAATGAGCAGTTCTTC. Variable domain in full (rest from reference TRBV7-6 and TRBJ2-1): GAGVSQSPRYKVTKRGQDVALRCDPISGHVSLYWYRQALGQGPEFLTYFNYEAQQDKSGLPNDRFSAERPEGSISTLTIQRTEQRDSAMYRCASSLGASGFSNEQFFGPGTRLTVL.